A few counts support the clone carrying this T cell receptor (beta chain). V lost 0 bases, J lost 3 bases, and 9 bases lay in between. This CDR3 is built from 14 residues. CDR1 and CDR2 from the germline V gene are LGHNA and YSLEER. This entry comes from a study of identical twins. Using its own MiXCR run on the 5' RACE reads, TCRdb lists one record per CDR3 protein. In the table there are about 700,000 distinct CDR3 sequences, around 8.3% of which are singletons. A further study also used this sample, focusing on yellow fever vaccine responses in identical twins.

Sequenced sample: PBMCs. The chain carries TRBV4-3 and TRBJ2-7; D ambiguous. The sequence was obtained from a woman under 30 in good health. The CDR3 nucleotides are TGCGCCAGCAGCCAAGAGGATGGAAGCTACGAGCAGTACTTC. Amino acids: CASSQEDGSYEQYF.